This paragraph covers one TCR beta chain sequence. The data originate from a study of blood T cell repertoires in COVID-19. For the study at large: Collection of acute and convalescent COVID-19 samples took place in the United States, Italy and Spain. Sources were T cells, B-cell-depleted T cells, or PBMCs; the material itself was cDNA or gDNA.

The assay was immunoSEQ multiplex PCR, and TCRdb's table has in-frame clones only and misses some. The repertoire has roughly 200,000 clones, 82% of them found once; the top ten carry under 8.5%. The germline CDR1 and CDR2 sequences are SGHAT and FQNNGV. The V segment lost 5 bases and the J segment 13 bases; nucleotides outside the gene matches: 4. CDR3 size: 12 residues. Sequencing was performed on peripheral blood. The chain links TRBV11-2 to TRBJ1-5; the match to TRBD1 covers 11 bases. This sequence originates from a woman older than 75 with COVID-19, enrolled during active disease. The CDR3 is CASSPGQGAQHF. CDR3 nucleotide sequence: TGTGCCAGCAGCCCAGGACAGGGGGCACAGCATTTT.